The clone carrying this T cell receptor beta chain was seen once. The authors' processing: Estimation of nucleated cell counts relied on the amplification of reference gene primers. TCRdb's copy holds only in-frame clones and misses some; the assay was immunoSEQ multiplex PCR. That table gives V, J and clone size, and the DNA gave D and trimming. The sample lists hundreds of thousands of clones; 80% to 90% were seen once. This sample was taken from a study of blood T cell repertoires in COVID-19. Study overall: COVID-19 samples, acute and convalescent, were from the United States, Italy and Spain.

The participants were between about 18 and 90 years old and came from about two dozen US areas. The receptor was isolated from a man aged 18 to 35 who had recovered from COVID-19. Sequencing was carried out using PBMCs or T cells enriched from blood (not recorded which).

CDR3 in amino acids: CASSQGQSYSNQPQHF. DNA for the CDR3: TGTGCCAGCTCACAGGGACAAAGTTATAGCAATCAGCCCCAGCATTTT. J is TRBJ1-5 and V is TRBV18, with TRBD1 as a possible D gene (6 bases). The CDR3 runs to 16 residues. The germline V gene has CDR1 KGHSH and CDR2 LQKENI. V lost 4 bases, J lost 0 bases, and 13 bases lay in between.